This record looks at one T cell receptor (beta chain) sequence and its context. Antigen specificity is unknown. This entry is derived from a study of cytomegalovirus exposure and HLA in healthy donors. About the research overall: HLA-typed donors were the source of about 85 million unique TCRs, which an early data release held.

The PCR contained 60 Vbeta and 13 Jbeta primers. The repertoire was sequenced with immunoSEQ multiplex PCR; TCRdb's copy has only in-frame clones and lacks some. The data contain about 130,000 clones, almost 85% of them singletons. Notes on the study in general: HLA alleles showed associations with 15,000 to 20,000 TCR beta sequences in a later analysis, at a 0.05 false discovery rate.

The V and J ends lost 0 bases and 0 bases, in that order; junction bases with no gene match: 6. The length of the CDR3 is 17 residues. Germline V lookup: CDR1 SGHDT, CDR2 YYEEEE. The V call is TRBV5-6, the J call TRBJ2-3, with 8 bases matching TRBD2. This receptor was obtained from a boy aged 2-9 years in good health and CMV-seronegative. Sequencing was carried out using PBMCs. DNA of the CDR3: TGTGCCAGCAGCTTGGTTCACGGGGGGGCTAGCACAGATACGCAGTATTTT. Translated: CASSLVHGGASTDTQYF.